Each of the 16 T cell receptor beta chains below was sequenced from the same sample in a study of T cell responses to AZD1222 COVID-19 vaccine. The data were produced by immunoSEQ multiplex PCR, yet TCRdb's version contains in-frame clones alone and is incomplete. Of about 120,000 clones in the sample, about nine tenths were seen once. The sample was peripheral blood, taken on day 0 of AZD1222 vaccination. These receptors all stem from an adult in good health.

The chain is built from TRBV24-1 and TRBJ2-1; D gene unclear. This CDR3 spans 14 amino acids. Germline-derived CDR1 and CDR2 are KGHDR and SFDVKD. Trimming removed 4 bases from V and 8 bases from J, with 14 bases in between. The CDR3 bases are TGTGCCACCAGTGACCGCCTGGCGAGGTATGAGCAGTTCTTC. Translating it yields CATSDRLARYEQFF.

The chain carries TRBV19 and TRBJ2-1; D unclear. Per germline, CDR1 LNHDA and CDR2 SQIVND (reference sequence). Trimming took off 6 bases at V and 0 bases at J, with 12 bases between the two ends. CDR3 length equals 15 residues. The CDR3 DNA reads TGTGCCAGTAGCTCGGGTCTTAGCTCCTACAATGAGCAGTTCTTC. Protein product: CASSSGLSSYNEQFF.

This chain links TRBV27 with TRBJ2-7; either TRBD1 or TRBD2 may supply D (6 bases each). Germline CDR1 reads MNHEY; CDR2 reads SMNVEV (reference sequence). With 7 bases removed from V and 2 bases from J, the gap between germline ends came to 15 bases. This CDR3 region has 14 residues. The CDR3 reads CASTEKGGPYEQYF. The CDR3, as DNA: TGTGCCAGCACCGAAAAGGGGGGTCCCTACGAGCAGTACTTC.

The V call is TRBV24-1, the J call TRBJ2-3; TRBD1 matches 7 bases. J gave up 1 base and V 10 bases, and 7 bases lay outside the gene matches. The germline CDR1 and CDR2 sequences are KGHDR and SFDVKD. This CDR3 comprises 14 residues. The DNA for the CDR3 is TGTGCCACGGATACAGGGGATGGCACAGATACGCAGTATTTT. Translation gives CATDTGDGTDTQYF.

The chain employs TRBV30 and TRBJ1-1; TRBD1 is a possible D gene (5 bases). Germline CDR1 reads GTSNPN; CDR2 reads SVGIG (reference sequence). CDR3 size: 15 residues. V was cut by 2 bases and J by 11 bases, with 24 bases left in between. In DNA form, the CDR3 reads TGTGCCTGGAGTATTGTGGTGGGGCAGAGAGGAAGGGCTTTCTTT. Encoded protein: CAWSIVVGQRGRAFF. Together with reference TRBV30 and TRBJ1-1, the CDR3 gives the full variable domain: SQTIHQWPATLVQPVGSPLSLECTVEGTSNPNLYWYRQAAGRGLQLLFYSVGIGQISSEVPQNLSASRPQDRQFILSSKKLLLSDSGFYLCAWSIVVGQRGRAFFGQGTRLTVV.

This chain connects TRBV5-3 to TRBJ2-7; D is ambiguous. TRBV5-3 is an ORF for which the function is uncertain. CDR3 size: 15 residues. The germline V and J ends were trimmed by 0 bases and 2 bases, with 12 bases remaining between them. As DNA, the CDR3 is TGTGCCAGAAGCTTGGTGTGGCAGGAAACCTACGAGCAGTACTTC. It specifies CARSLVWQETYEQYF.

The rearrangement links TRBV28 to TRBJ2-2; tentative D call: TRBD2 (7 bases). CDR1 MDHEN and CDR2 SYDVKM come from the germline V gene. This CDR3 is 15 amino acids long. V lost 5 bases and J lost 4, with 14 bases in between. This chain's CDR3 is CASSLLGGGTGELFF. The CDR3 DNA reads as TGTGCCAGCAGTCTGCTAGGGGGGGGCACCGGGGAGCTGTTTTTT.

This chain links TRBV4-1 with TRBJ1-1; 8 bases line up with TRBD1. The CDR3 has 15 residues. Germline values: CDR1 MGHRA, CDR2 YSYEKL. V dropped 1 base and J dropped 4; count of bases not matched to a gene: 5. The CDR3 DNA is TGCGCCAGCAGCCAAGTTGGCAGGGGGCCCACTGAAGCTTTCTTT. It encodes CASSQVGRGPTEAFF.

V and J are TRBV7-2 and TRBJ1-2, with 8 bases aligning to TRBD1. V shed 3 bases, J shed 7 bases, and the junction held 16 bases outside the gene matches. The germline CDR1 and CDR2 sequences are SGHTA and FQGNSA. The CDR3 length is 17 residues. DNA of the CDR3: TGTGCCAGCAGCTTGTCCCCCAGCGACAGGGGAAAGGGTGGCTACACCTTC. Translation: CASSLSPSDRGKGGYTF.

The J gene is TRBJ1-1, the V gene TRBV10-3, with D perhaps matching TRBD1 (6 bases). The CDR3 runs to 18 residues. CDR1 is ENHRY and CDR2 is SYGVKD in the germline V gene. Trimming cost V 3 bases and J 5 bases, with 25 bases left between them. CDR3 amino acids: CAISDPLLHTGARTEAFF. Here the CDR3 DNA reads TGTGCCATCAGTGACCCCCTACTCCACACGGGGGCGCGAACTGAAGCTTTCTTT.

This chain uses TRBV29-1 with TRBJ2-2; 11 positions match TRBD1. CDR3 length: 14 amino acids. V gave up 4 bases and J gave up 4 bases; unmatched junction bases: 2. Germline V gives CDR1 SQVTM, CDR2 ANQGSEA. CDR3 bases: TGCAGCGTTGGGGACAGGGGGTTCACCGGGGAGCTGTTTTTT. Protein: CSVGDRGFTGELFF.

This chain links TRBV2 with TRBJ2-5, with TRBD2 identical over 12 bases. Per the germline V gene, CDR1 is SNHLY and CDR2 is FYNNEI. V trimming: 6 bases; J trimming: 2 bases; junction bases outside the gene matches: 4. The CDR3 length is 15 residues. CDR3 amino acids: CASRGLAGWQETQYF. As DNA, the CDR3 is TGTGCCAGCAGAGGACTAGCGGGGTGGCAAGAGACCCAGTACTTC.

V is TRBV7-9 and J is TRBJ2-6; a possible D gene is TRBD1 (6 bases). V was trimmed by 1 base and J by 4 bases, leaving 11 bases between them. The germline V gene has CDR1 SEHNR and CDR2 FQNEAQ (reference sequence). The CDR3 is made up of 16 amino acids. The CDR3 loop is CASSLEAGAGANVLTF. DNA of the CDR3: TGTGCCAGCAGCTTAGAGGCAGGGGCAGGGGCCAACGTCCTGACTTTC.

CDR3 DNA sequence: TGTGCCAGCAGCCTCCGGCTAGCGGGAGGGAATGAGCAGTTCTTC. Protein sequence: CASSLRLAGGNEQFF. The V call is TRBV7-9, the J call TRBJ2-1, with 12 nucleotides matching TRBD2. This CDR3 region has 15 residues. Germline CDR1 reads SEHNR; CDR2 reads FQNEAQ (reference sequence). After removal of 5 bases from V and 7 bases from J, the junction contained 6 bases not matched to a gene.

V usage is TRBV10-2 and J usage is TRBJ1-2; possibly TRBD1 for D (6 bases). Germline CDR1 reads WSHSY; CDR2 reads SAAADI. The CDR3 consists of 12 residues. The V and J ends lost 6 bases and 6 bases respectively, with 11 bases between them. The CDR3 nucleotides read TGCGCCAGCAGCGGGACAACGAATGGCTACACCTTC. Translating gives CASSGTTNGYTF.

This clone was seen just once. This chain uses TRBV28 with TRBJ1-2; TRBD1 might be the D (6 bases). Germline V CDR1 and CDR2: MDHEN, SYDVKM. V was shortened by 7 bases and J by 5 bases, with 14 bases between the two germline ends. This CDR3 is built from 13 residues. CDR3 nucleotide sequence: TGTGCCAGCACTGAACAGGGCTTATATGGCTACACCTTC. This codes for CASTEQGLYGYTF.